One sample yielded the 5 T cell receptor beta chains listed below, sequenced in a study of T cells in Graves' hyperthyroidism and ophthalmopathy. Amplified TCR beta CDR3 regions derived from RNA transcripts. A first-round RT-PCR of the TCR CDR3 used the HTBI primer set. TCRdb recomputed calls from the multiplex PCR reads with MiXCR, one row per CDR3 protein. The sample holds more than 350,000 distinct CDR3 sequences, under 15% seen once. The source material was blood. The receptors derive from a woman between 25 and 40 years old with Graves' hyperthyroidism.

This rearrangement joins TRBV2 to TRBJ2-3; no firm D call. The CDR3 is made up of 13 amino acids. V lost 3 bases to trimming and J lost 1 base, with 5 bases between them. The germline CDR1 and CDR2 sequences are SNHLY and FYNNEI. Here the CDR3 reads CASSDSGTDTQYF. The CDR3 DNA reads as TGTGCCAGCAGTGATTCCGGCACAGATACGCAGTATTTT.

The V and J genes are TRBV7-9 and TRBJ2-5; 8 nucleotides agree with TRBD2. This CDR3 comprises 16 residues. Germline-derived CDR1 and CDR2 are SEHNR and FQNEAQ (reference sequence). Trimming took 5 bases from V and 4 from J; bases not matched to a gene: 12. The CDR3 region has the DNA TGTGCCAGCAGCCATCCCCGGGGGGGGCTGGGAGAGACCCAGTACTTC. Protein sequence: CASSHPRGGLGETQYF.

This clonotype appeared many times. The chain links TRBV4-1 to TRBJ2-7; no reliable D call. The germline V and J ends were trimmed by 1 base and 7 bases, with 11 bases remaining between them. Germline V gene lookup returns CDR1 MGHRA and CDR2 YSYEKL. This CDR3 region has 13 residues. The CDR3 nucleotides are TGCGCCAGCAGCCAAGTTCTAGTGGGGGAGCAGTACTTC. Translation: CASSQVLVGEQYF.

The sample holds many counts of this clonotype. The V call is TRBV3-1, the J call TRBJ1-4; D unclear. V lost 2 bases to trimming and J lost 7 bases, with 8 bases between them. CDR3 length equals 13 residues. Germline assignment: CDR1 LGHDT and CDR2 YNNKEL (reference sequence). CDR3 DNA sequence: TGTGCCAGCAGCCAAATTTCCGGTGAAAAACTGTTTTTT. This translates into CASSQISGEKLFF.

This clonotype has a count of ten or more. The genes are TRBV9 and TRBJ2-7; 8 bases match TRBD1. Trimming removed 3 bases from V and 5 bases from J; junction bases left unmatched: 4. The CDR3 extends over 13 amino acids. Germline V CDR1 and CDR2: SGDLS, YYNGEE. CDR3 coding DNA: TGTGCCAGCAGCGACCAGGGGGCTCACGAGCAGTACTTC. It yields the protein CASSDQGAHEQYF.